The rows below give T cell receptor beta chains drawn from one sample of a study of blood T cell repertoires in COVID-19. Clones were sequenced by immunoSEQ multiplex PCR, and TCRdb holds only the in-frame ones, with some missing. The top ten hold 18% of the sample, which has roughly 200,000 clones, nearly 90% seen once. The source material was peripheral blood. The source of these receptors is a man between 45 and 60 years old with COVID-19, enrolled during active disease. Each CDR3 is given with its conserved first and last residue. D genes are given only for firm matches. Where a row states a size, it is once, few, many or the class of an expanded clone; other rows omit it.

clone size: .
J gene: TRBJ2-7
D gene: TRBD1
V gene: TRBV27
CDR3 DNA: TGTGCCAGCAGTCTCCAACCCGGGACAGTTTACGAGCAGTACTTC
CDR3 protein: CASSLQPGTVYEQYF

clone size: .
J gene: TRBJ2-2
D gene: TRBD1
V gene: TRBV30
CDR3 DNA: TGCTCGGGACAGATCAACACCGGGGAGCTGTTTTTT
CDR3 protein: CSGQINTGELFF

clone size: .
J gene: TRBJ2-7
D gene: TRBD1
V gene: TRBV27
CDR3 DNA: TGTGCCAGCAGTAACGGACAGGGGGCGCCCGAGCAGTACTTC
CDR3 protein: CASSNGQGAPEQYF

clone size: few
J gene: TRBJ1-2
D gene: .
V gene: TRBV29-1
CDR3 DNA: TGCAGCGTTGGCAGGGGAGTAAGCTATGGCTACACCTTC
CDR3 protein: CSVGRGVSYGYTF

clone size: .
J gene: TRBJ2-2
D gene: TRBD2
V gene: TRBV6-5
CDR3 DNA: TGTGCCAGCGGGAGAGGACTAGCGGGCACCGGGGAGCTGTTTTTT
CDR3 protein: CASGRGLAGTGELFF

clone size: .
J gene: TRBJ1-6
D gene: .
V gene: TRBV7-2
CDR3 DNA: TGTGCCAGCAGCAAAAAGATCGGACAGAGCTCCTATAATTCACCCCTCCACTTT
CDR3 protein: CASSKKIGQSSYNSPLHF

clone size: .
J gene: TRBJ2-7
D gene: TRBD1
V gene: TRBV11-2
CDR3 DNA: TGTGCCAGCAGCAAACTCCAGGGGGCGGTTTACGAGCAGTACTTC
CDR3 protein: CASSKLQGAVYEQYF

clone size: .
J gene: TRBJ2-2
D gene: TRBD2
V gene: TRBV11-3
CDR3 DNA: TGTGCCAGCAGTATAGCGGGAGTGGGCACCGGGGAGCTGTTTTTT
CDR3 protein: CASSIAGVGTGELFF

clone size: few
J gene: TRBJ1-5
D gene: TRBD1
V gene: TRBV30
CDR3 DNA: TGTGCCTGGAGCACAGGGGCTAGCAATCAGCCCCAGCATTTT
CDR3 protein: CAWSTGASNQPQHF

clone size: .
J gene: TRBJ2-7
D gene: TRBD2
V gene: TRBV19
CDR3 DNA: TGTGCCAGTAGTATCGGGACTAGCCGTTTATACGAGCAGTACTTC
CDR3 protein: CASSIGTSRLYEQYF

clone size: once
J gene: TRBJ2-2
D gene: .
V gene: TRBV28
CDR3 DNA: TGTGCCAGCAGCCCCGTGAAGACATCAGGGGAAACCGGGGAGCTGTTTTTT
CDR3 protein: CASSPVKTSGETGELFF

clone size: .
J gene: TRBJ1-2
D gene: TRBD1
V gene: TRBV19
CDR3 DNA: TGTGCCAGTAGTCCAGGGGGCGTTTCTAACTATGGCTACACCTTC
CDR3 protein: CASSPGGVSNYGYTF

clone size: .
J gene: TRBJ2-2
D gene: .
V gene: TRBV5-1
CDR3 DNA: TGCGCCAGCAGCTTGGACCCGGGACAAGACACCGGGGAGCTGTTTTTT
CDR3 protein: CASSLDPGQDTGELFF

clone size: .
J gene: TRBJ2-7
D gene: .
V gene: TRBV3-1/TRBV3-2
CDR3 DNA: TGTGCCAGCACCGTCAGGGGATCCTACGAGCAGTACTTC
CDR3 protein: CASTVRGSYEQYF

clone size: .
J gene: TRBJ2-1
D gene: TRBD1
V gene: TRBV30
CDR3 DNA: TGTGCCTGGAATCTCGGACAGGGGACCCACAATGAGCAGTTCTTC
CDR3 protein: CAWNLGQGTHNEQFF

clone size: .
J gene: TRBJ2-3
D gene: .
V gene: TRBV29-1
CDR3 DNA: TGCAGCGTTGCGTCCCCCGGCACAGATACGCAGTATTTT
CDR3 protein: CSVASPGTDTQYF

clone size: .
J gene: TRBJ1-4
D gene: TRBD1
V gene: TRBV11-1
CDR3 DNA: TGTGCCAGCGGAAGTGACAGGGGCGTTGAAAAACTGTTTTTT
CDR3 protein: CASGSDRGVEKLFF

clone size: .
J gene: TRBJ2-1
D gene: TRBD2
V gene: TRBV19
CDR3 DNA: TGTGCCAGTAGTATAGGGACTAGAAGTGGCAATGAGCAGTTCTTC
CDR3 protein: CASSIGTRSGNEQFF

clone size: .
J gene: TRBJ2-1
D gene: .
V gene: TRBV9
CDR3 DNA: TGTGCCAGCAGCGTAGGGCAGGGTAGGTACAATGAGCAGTTCTTC
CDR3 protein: CASSVGQGRYNEQFF

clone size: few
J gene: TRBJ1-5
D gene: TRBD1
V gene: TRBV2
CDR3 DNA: TGTGCCAGCAGGATAAATCGACAGGGGGCGATCAATCAGCCCCAGCATTTT
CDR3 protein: CASRINRQGAINQPQHF